Detailed here is one T cell receptor beta chain. Its antigen remains unknown. TCRdb reprocessed the 5' RACE reads, keeping one entry per CDR3 protein, no DNA. The sample includes 150,000 to 160,000 distinct CDR3 sequences. These data originate in a study of T cells expressing NK-cell markers. Whole-study context: Sorted CD3+CD56-NKG2C+, CD3+CD56+NKG2C- and CD3+CD56+NKG2C+ T cells were the source of the TCR beta repertoires. Eight donors were sequenced, of whom seven were HCMV-seropositive, while the remaining one was HCMV-seronegative. Study-wide findings and caveats: Among CD8+ T cells from six donors, dominant NKG2C+ clonotypes accounted for about 1.0-7.5%.

Germline CDR1 is DFQATT and CDR2 is SNEGSKA (reference sequence). CDR3 size: 12 residues. The sequence was collected from a woman in her 50s in good health. The sequenced sample consisted of blood T cells: a sorted CD56 or NKG2C T cell subset, CD4+ or CD8+ T cells, or bulk PBMC T cells (not recorded which). This chain links TRBV20-1 with TRBJ2-7; TCRdb's assignment of TRBD2 cannot be checked, as there is no DNA. The CDR3 sequence is CSARAIPYEQYF.